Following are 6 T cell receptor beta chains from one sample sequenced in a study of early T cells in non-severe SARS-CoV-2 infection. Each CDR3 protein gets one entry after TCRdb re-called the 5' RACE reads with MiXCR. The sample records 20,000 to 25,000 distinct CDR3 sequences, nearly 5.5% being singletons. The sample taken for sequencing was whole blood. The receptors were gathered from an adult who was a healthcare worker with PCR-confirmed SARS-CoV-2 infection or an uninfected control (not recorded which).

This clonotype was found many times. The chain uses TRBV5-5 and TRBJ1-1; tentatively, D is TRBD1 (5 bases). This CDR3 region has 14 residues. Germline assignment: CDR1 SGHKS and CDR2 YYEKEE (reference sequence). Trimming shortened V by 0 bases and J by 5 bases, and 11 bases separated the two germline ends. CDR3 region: CASSLEEGRTEAFF. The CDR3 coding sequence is TGTGCCAGCAGCTTGGAGGAGGGACGGACTGAAGCTTTCTTT.

CDR3 protein: CASAGVTGYNEQFF. CDR3 sequence (DNA): TGCGCCAGTGCCGGAGTTACAGGTTACAATGAGCAGTTCTTC. The rearrangement links TRBV4-1 to TRBJ2-1, with D possibly matching TRBD1 (5 bases). The CDR3 sequence is 14 residues long. The V gene's germline CDR1 is MGHRA and CDR2 YSYEKL. Trimming stripped 9 bases from V and 4 bases from J, with 16 bases between.

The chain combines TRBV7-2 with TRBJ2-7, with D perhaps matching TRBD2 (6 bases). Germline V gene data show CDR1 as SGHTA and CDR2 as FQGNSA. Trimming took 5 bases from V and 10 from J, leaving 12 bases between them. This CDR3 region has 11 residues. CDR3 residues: CASSQLGTQYF. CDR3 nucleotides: TGTGCCAGCAGCCAACTAGGGACTCAGTACTTC.

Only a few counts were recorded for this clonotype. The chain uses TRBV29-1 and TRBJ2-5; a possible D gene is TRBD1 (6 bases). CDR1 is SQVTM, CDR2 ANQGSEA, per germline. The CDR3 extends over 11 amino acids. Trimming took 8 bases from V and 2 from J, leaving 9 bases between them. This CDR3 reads CSSGQQETQYF. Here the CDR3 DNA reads TGCAGCTCAGGACAGCAAGAGACCCAGTACTTC.

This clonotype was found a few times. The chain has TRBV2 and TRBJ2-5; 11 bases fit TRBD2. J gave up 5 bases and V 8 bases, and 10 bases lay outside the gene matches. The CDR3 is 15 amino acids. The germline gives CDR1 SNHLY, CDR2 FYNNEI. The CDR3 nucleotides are TGTGCCAGCGTCCTACTAGCGGGAGCGGGCGAGACCCAGTACTTC. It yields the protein CASVLLAGAGETQYF.

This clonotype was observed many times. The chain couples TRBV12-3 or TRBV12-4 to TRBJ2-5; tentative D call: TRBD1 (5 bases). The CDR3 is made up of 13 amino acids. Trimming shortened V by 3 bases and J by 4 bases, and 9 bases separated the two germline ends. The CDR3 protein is CASSFRQGETQYF. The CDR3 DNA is TGTGCCAGCAGTTTCCGGCAGGGAGAGACCCAGTACTTC.